Sequencing of this TCR beta chain was carried out in a study of T cell repertoires in cytomegalovirus infection. Turning to the study itself: Through public TCR beta signatures, both CMV infection and matching HLA type were indicated.

Study-wide results and caveats: HLA-C-restricted CMV clonotypes gave the most frequent clonotype in two of eight donors. Of the TCR beta families, the public ones yielded a cumulative frequency that identified carriers of CMV plus the relevant HLA.

This clonotype was picked up a small number of times. Its antigen is currently unknown. TCRdb reprocessed the reads with MiXCR, giving one entry per CDR3 protein. Of some 600,000 distinct CDR3 sequences listed, approximately 25% are singletons. V lost 1 base, J lost 8 bases, and 3 bases lay in between. CDR1 is MNHEY and CDR2 is SVGEGT in the germline V gene. This CDR3 is 11 amino acids long. The receptor was derived from a human donor in good health (CMV status not recorded). Some clones in this sample may be carry-over from other donors' samples. The rearrangement links TRBV6-2 or TRBV6-3 to TRBJ2-1; D is ambiguous. The sample was CD8+ T cells from PBMCs. The CDR3 sequence is CASSYFYEQFF. The CDR3, as DNA: TGTGCCAGCAGTTACTTCTATGAGCAGTTCTTC.